These 7 T cell receptor beta chains share one sample of origin, sequenced in a study of T-cell reconstitution after alpha-beta-depleted transplantation in children. Unique molecular identifiers were used in preparing the TCRbeta library. Each CDR3 protein is one row after TCRdb ran MiXCR on the PCR reads. Of about 410,000 distinct CDR3 sequences detected, 20% appear once; the ten largest clones hold 3.5% to 4%. The sequenced sample was PBMCs from the stem cell graft donor, obtained from the stem cell graft. These receptor sequences come from a human donor who donated a stem cell graft to a child with acute myeloid leukemia.

The chain is built from TRBV5-1 and TRBJ1-1, with 9 bases aligning to TRBD1. CDR1 SGHRS and CDR2 YFSETQ come from the germline V gene. This CDR3 contains 16 residues. J lost 4 bases, V lost 1 base, and 8 bases had no gene match. The CDR3 region is CASSLHIQGARTEAFF. The CDR3 DNA follows: TGCGCCAGCAGCTTGCACATACAGGGGGCGCGCACTGAAGCTTTCTTT.

Worth noting for this clonotype: Possible read error: a much larger clone is one base away. This chain links TRBV7-2 with TRBJ2-7; the D gene is possibly TRBD1 (6 bases). The CDR3 has 15 amino acids. Looked up from germline, CDR1 is SGHTA and CDR2 is FQGNSA. The CDR3 DNA follows: TGTGGCAGCAGGCAGAACAGGGCGCGGACCTACGAGCAGTACTTC. Residues: CGSRQNRARTYEQYF. Using reference TRBV7-2 and TRBJ2-7 for the parts outside the CDR3, the full variable domain is GAGVSQSPSNKVTEKGKDVELRCDPISGHTALYWYRQSLGQGLEFLIYFQGNSAPDKSGLPSDRFSAERTGGSVSTLTIQRTQQEDSAVYLCGSRQNRARTYEQYFGPGTRLTVT.

This clonotype was counted a few times. The chain links TRBV3-1 to TRBJ2-1; D gene uncertain. This CDR3 region has 13 residues. Trimming removed 0 bases from V and 6 bases from J, with 6 bases in between. CDR1 is LGHDT, CDR2 YNNKEL, per germline (reference sequence). CDR3 protein: CASSQDSVNEQFF. CDR3 sequence (DNA): TGTGCCAGCAGCCAAGATTCGGTCAATGAGCAGTTCTTC.

The table lists this clonotype with many counts. This chain connects TRBV29-1 to TRBJ2-6; 12 bases are shared with TRBD1. Germline lookup yields CDR1 SQVTM and CDR2 ANQGSEA. The CDR3 covers 17 residues. Trimming took 4 bases from V and 0 from J; bases not matched to a gene: 4. DNA of the CDR3: TGCAGCGTTGGGGGGACAGGGGGCTTCTCTGGGGCCAACGTCCTGACTTTC. Amino acids: CSVGGTGGFSGANVLTF.

This chain uses TRBV4-1 with TRBJ1-2; no clear D. The CDR3 is 13 amino acids. The germline CDR1 and CDR2 sequences are MGHRA and YSYEKL. Deletions cut 5 bases from V and 7 bases from J, with 14 bases between. CDR3 nucleotides: TGCGCCAGCAGCGAGGTGTCCGTAGGTGGCTACACCTTC. Encoded protein: CASSEVSVGGYTF.

This clonotype was counted ten times or more. Its ends do not fully match the called genes, so a read error is possible. J is TRBJ2-4 and V is TRBV12-3 or TRBV12-4, with D unclear. The CDR3 contains 15 residues. Here the CDR3 reads CASSLGSLAKNIQYF. CDR3 nucleotides: TGTGCCAGTAGTTTAGGCTCTTTAGCCAAAAACATTCAGTACTTC.

This clonotype has a handful of counts. The genes are TRBV12-3 or TRBV12-4 and TRBJ2-7; D uncertain. This CDR3 comprises 12 residues. Deletions cut 4 bases from V and 2 bases from J, with 6 bases between. The CDR3 DNA reads as TGTGCCAGCAGTTCCCGAACCTACGAGCAGTACTTC. Protein product: CASSSRTYEQYF.